A single sample gave rise to the 8 T cell receptor beta chains below, sequenced in a study of early T cells in non-severe SARS-CoV-2 infection. TCRdb re-called the 5' RACE reads through MiXCR, storing one row per CDR3 protein. This sample has approximately 45,000 distinct CDR3 sequences, with approximately 7.1% found just once. The source material was whole blood. These receptors all come from an adult who was a healthcare worker with PCR-confirmed SARS-CoV-2 infection or an uninfected control (not recorded which).

This clonotype was observed at least ten times. This chain connects TRBV12-2 to TRBJ2-7; the table's D gene call, TRBD2, was not cross checked with the DNA. TRBV12-2 is a pseudogene segment. This CDR3 region has 17 residues. CDR3 sequence: CASRLESAIHPRDEQYF. The CDR3 region has the DNA TGTGCAAGTCGCTTAGAATCTGCGATCCACCCGAGGGACGAGCAGTACTTC.

In its sample, this clonotype was seen many times. The CDR3 here is CASSSRDRDQPQHF. The CDR3 coding sequence is TGTGCCAGTAGTTCCCGGGACAGGGATCAGCCCCAGCATTTT. The gene calls are TRBV19 and TRBJ1-5, with 9 bases that match TRBD1. Trimming removed 5 bases from V and 5 bases from J; junction bases left unmatched: 4. Germline CDR1 and CDR2: LNHDA and SQIVND (reference sequence). The CDR3 spans 14 residues.

This clonotype was counted at least ten times. V usage is TRBV19 and J usage is TRBJ1-4, with D perhaps TRBD1 (6 bases). Germline values: CDR1 LNHDA, CDR2 SQIVND (reference sequence). Trimming left V 6 bases short and J 7 bases short, with 12 bases between. This CDR3 is 13 amino acids long. CDR3 DNA sequence: TGTGCCAGTAGGAGGGGGGGCAGTGAAAAACTGTTTTTT. Encoded protein: CASRRGGSEKLFF. The full variable domain, in which reference TRBV19 and TRBJ1-4 provide the parts outside the CDR3, is DGGITQSPKYLFRKEGQNVTLSCEQNLNHDAMYWYRQDPGQGLRLIYYSQIVNDFQKGDIAEGYSVSREKKESFPLTVTSAQKNPTAFYLCASRRGGSEKLFFGSGTQLSVL.

This sequence joins TRBV20-1 and TRBJ2-4, with 8 positions matching TRBD1. This CDR3 region has 19 residues. V lost 5 bases, J lost 1 base, and 19 bases stayed unmatched. CDR1 and CDR2 (germline): DFQATT, SNEGSKA (reference sequence). The CDR3 DNA follows: TGCAGTGCTGGTAGTTATGGACAGGGAGGAGAAGGGGCCAAAAACATTCAGTACTTC. This gives the protein CSAGSYGQGGEGAKNIQYF.

This rearrangement joins TRBV12-3 or TRBV12-4 to TRBJ1-6; possibly TRBD1 for D (6 bases). Trimming shortened V by 7 bases and J by 4 bases, and 29 bases separated the two germline ends. This CDR3 has 20 residues. In DNA, the CDR3 is TGTGCCAGCACCTTCATCCTTGGGACATTCTCTGGGCTGTATAATTCACCCCTCCACTTT. It is translated as CASTFILGTFSGLYNSPLHF.

This clonotype was detected a few times. The chain links TRBV4-2 to TRBJ1-2, with D tentatively TRBD1 (5 bases). From germline, CDR1 is LGHNA and CDR2 YNFKEQ. The CDR3 runs 16 residues. V gave up 3 bases and J gave up 8 bases, with 22 bases separating them. The CDR3, as DNA: TGTGCCAGCAGCCAGGCCGGGACCGAGGTGGTTTACGGCTACACCTTC. It encodes CASSQAGTEVVYGYTF.

This chain connects TRBV6-2 or TRBV6-3 to TRBJ2-4, with 12 bases matching TRBD2. The CDR3 has 19 amino acids. V was pared by 0 bases and J by 8 bases, with 14 bases of the junction left unmatched. CDR1 and CDR2 (germline): MNHEY, SVGEGT. CDR3 protein: CASSYSYALAGGHGDIQYF. The CDR3 DNA sequence: TGTGCCAGCAGTTACTCATACGCCCTAGCGGGGGGGCATGGTGACATTCAGTACTTC.

The V and J genes are TRBV7-9 and TRBJ1-5; TRBD1 is a possible D gene (5 bases). V gave up 2 bases and J gave up 0 bases, with 8 bases separating them. The CDR3 has 15 amino acids. The germline V gene has CDR1 SEHNR and CDR2 FQNEAQ (reference sequence). CDR3 sequence reads: CASSLSQGSNQPQHF. The CDR3 nucleotides read TGTGCCAGCAGCTTAAGCCAGGGTAGCAATCAGCCCCAGCATTTT.